This T cell receptor (beta chain) came from a study of radiation and T cells in renal cell carcinoma. Study observations and caveats: Without pretreatment biopsies, baseline tumor clonotype presence was undetermined.

With respect to this clone: Its antigen is unknown.

Here immunoSEQ multiplex PCR was the method, and the copy in TCRdb shows in-frame clones only, minus some. Counted here are tens of thousands of clones, over 75% occurring once; the ten biggest clones make up roughly 6.1%. Stated time point: baseline pretreatment blood. As for treatment: 15 Gy SBRT to primary tumor, nephrectomy 4 weeks later. The CDR3 runs to 14 residues. The V gene's germline CDR1 is MNHEY and CDR2 SMNVEV (reference sequence). V was shortened by 7 bases and J by 1 base, with 14 bases between the two germline ends. This receptor was obtained from a man aged 60 to 69 with renal cell carcinoma. The V call is TRBV27, the J call TRBJ2-7, with D perhaps matching TRBD2 (6 bases). The sequencing here drew on blood, taken from a patient whose treatment included radiotherapy and nephrectomy. In DNA form, the CDR3 reads TGTGCCAGCACTGAACTCGGGGGTTCCTACGAGCAGTACTTC. Protein sequence: CASTELGGSYEQYF.